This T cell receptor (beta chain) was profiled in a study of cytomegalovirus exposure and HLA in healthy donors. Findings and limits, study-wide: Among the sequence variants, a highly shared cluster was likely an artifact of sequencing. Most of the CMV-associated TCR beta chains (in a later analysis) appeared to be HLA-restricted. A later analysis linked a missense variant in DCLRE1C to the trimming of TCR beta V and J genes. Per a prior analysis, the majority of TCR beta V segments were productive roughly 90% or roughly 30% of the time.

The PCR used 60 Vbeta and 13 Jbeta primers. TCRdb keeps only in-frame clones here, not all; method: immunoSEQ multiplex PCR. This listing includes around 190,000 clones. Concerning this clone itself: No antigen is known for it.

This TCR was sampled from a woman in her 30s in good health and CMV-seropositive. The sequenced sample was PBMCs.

CDR3 residues: CSVDGGGTEAFF. The CDR3 DNA sequence: TGCAGCGTTGATGGGGGAGGCACTGAAGCTTTCTTT. The rearrangement links TRBV29-1 to TRBJ1-1; maybe TRBD1 (5 bases). There are 12 residues in the CDR3. Trimming left V 3 bases short and J 4 bases short, with 9 bases between. Germline V gene sequence: CDR1 SQVTM, CDR2 ANQGSEA.